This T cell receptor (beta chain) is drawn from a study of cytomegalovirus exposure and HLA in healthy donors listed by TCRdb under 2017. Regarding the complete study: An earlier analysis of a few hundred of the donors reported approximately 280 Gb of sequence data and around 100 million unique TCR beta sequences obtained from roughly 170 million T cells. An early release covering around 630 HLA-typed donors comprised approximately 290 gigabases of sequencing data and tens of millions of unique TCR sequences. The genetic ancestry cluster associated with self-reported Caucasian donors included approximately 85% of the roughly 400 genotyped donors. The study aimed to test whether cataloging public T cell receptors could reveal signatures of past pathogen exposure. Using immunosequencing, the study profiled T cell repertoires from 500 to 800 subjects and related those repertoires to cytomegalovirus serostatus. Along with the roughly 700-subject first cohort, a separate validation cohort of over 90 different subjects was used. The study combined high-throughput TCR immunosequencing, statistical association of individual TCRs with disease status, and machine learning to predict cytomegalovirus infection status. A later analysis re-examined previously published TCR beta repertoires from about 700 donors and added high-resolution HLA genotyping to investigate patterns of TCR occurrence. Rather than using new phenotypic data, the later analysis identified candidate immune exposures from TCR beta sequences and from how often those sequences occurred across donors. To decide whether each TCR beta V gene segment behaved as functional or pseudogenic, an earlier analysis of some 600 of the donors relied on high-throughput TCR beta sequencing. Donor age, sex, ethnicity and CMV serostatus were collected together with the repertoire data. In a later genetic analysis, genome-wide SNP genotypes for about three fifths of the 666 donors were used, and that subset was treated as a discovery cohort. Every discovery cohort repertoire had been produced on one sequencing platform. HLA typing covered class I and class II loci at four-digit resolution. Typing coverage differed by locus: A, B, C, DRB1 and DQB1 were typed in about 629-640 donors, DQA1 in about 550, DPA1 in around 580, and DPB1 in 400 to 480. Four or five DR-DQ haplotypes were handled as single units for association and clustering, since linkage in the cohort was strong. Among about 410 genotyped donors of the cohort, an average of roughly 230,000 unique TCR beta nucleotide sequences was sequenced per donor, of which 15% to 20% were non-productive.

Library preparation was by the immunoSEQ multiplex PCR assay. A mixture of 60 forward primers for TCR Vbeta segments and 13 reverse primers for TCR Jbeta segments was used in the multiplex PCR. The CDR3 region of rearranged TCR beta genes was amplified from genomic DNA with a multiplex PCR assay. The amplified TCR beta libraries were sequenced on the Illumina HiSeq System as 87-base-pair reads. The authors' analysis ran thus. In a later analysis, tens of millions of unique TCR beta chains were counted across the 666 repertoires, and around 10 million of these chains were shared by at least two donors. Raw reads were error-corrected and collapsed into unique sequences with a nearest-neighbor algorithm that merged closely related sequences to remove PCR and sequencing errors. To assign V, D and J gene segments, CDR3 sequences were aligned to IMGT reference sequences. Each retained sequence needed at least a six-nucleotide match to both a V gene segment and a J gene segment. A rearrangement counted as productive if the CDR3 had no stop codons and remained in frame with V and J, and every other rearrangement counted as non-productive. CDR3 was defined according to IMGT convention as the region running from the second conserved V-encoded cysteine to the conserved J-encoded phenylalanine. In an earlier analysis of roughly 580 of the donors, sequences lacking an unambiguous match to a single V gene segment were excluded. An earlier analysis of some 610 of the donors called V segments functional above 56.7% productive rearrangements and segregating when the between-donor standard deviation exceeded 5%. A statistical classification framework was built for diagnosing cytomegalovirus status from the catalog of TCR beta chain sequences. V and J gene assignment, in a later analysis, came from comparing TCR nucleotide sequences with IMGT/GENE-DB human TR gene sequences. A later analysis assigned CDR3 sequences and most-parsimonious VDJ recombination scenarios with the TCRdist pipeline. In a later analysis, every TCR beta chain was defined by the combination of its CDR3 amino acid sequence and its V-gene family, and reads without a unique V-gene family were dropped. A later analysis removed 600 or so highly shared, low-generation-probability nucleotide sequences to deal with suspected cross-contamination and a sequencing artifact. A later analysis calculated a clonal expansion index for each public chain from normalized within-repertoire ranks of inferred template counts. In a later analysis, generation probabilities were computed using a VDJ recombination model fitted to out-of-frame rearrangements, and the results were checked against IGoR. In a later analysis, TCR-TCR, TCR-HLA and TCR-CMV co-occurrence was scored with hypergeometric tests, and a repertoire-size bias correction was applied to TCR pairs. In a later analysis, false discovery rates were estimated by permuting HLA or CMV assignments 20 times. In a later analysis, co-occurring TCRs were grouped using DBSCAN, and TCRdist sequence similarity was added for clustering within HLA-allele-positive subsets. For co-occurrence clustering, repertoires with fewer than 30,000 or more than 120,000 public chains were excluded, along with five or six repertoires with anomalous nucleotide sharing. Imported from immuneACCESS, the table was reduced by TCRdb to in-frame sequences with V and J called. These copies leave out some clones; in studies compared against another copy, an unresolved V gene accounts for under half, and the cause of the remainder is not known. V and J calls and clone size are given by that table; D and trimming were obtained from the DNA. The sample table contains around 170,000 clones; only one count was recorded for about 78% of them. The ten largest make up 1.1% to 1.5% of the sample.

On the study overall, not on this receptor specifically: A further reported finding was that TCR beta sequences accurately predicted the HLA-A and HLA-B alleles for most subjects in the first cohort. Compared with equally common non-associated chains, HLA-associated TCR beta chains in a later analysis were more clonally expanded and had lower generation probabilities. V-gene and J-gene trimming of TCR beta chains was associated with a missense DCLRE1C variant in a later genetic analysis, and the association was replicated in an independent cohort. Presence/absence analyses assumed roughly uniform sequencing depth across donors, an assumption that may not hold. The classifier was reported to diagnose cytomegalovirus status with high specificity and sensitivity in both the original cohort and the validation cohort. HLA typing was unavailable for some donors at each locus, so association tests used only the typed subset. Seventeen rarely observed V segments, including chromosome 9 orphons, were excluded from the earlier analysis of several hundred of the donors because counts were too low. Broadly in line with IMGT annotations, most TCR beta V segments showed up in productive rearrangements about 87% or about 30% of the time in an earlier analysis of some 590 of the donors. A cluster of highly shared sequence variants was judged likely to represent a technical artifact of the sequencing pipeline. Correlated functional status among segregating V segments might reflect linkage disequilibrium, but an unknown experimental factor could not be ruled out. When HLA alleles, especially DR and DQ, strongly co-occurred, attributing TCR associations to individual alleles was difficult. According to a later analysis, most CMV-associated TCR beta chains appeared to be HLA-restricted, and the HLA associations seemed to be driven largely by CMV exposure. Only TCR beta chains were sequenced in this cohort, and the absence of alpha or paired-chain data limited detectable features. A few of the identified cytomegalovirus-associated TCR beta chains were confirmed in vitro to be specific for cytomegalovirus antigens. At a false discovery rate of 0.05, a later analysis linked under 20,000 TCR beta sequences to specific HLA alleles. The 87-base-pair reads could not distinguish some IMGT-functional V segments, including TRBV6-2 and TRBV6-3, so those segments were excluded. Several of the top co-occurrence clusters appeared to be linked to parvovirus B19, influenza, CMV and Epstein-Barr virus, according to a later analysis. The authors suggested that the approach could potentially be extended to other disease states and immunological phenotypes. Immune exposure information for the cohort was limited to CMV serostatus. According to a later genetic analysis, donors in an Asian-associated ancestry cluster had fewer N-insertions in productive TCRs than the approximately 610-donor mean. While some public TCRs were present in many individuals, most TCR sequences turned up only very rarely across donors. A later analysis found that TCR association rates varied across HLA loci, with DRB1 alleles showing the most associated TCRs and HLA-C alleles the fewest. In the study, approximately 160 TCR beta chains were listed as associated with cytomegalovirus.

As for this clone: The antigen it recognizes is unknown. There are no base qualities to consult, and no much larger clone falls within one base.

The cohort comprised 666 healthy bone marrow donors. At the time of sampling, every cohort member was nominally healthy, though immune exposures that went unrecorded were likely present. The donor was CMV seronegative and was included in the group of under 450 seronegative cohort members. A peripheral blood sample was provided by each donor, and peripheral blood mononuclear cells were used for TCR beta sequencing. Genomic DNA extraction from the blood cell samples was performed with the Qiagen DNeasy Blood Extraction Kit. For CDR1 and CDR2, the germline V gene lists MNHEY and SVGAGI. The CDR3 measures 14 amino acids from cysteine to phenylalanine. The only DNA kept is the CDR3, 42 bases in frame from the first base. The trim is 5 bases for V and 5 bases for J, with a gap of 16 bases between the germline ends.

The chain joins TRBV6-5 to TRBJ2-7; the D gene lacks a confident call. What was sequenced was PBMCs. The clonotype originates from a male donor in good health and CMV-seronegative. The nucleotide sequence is TGTGCCAGCAGTAAACGTCGACCTCGGGACGAGCAGTACTTC. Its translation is CASSKRRPRDEQYF.